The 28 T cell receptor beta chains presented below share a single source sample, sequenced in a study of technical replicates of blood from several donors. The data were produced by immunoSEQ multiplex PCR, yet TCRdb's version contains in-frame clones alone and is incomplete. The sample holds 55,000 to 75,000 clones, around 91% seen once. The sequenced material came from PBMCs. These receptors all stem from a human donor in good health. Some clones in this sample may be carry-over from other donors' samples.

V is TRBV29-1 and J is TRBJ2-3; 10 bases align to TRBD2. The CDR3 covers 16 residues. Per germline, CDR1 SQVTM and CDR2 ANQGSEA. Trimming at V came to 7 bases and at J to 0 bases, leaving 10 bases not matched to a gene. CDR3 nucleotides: TGCAGCGCCAGAACGACTAGCGGGTCTAGCACAGATACGCAGTATTTT. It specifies CSARTTSGSSTDTQYF.

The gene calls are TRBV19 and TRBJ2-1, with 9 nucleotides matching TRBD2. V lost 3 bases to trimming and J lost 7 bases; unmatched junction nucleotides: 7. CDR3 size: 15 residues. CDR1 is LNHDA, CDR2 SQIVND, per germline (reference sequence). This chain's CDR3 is CASSIPLAGSNEQFF. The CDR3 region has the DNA TGTGCCAGTAGTATTCCCCTAGCGGGGTCAAATGAGCAGTTCTTC.

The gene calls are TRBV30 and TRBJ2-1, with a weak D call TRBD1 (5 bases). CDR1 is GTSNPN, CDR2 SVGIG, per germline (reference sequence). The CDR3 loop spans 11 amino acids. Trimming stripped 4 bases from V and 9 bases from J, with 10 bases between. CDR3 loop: CAWTHQGEQFF. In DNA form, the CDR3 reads TGTGCCTGGACACACCAGGGTGAGCAGTTCTTC.

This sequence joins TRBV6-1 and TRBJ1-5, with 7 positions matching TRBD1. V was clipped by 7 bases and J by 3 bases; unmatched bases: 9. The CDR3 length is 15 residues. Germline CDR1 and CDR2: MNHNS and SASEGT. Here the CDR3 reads CASIRQGWANQPQHF. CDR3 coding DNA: TGTGCCAGCATTCGACAGGGATGGGCCAATCAGCCCCAGCATTTT.

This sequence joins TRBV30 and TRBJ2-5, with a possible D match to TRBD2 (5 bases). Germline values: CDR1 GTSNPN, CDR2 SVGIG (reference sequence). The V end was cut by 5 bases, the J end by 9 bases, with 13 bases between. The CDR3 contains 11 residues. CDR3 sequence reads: CAWETRAAQYF. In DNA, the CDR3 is TGTGCCTGGGAAACTAGGGCCGCCCAGTACTTC.

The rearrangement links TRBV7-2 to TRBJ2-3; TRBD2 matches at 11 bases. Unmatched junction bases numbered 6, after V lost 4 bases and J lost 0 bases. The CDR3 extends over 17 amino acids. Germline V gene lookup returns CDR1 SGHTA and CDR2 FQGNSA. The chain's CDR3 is CASSSIGTSGSTDTQYF. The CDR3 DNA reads TGTGCCAGCAGCTCAATAGGGACTAGCGGTAGCACAGATACGCAGTATTTT.

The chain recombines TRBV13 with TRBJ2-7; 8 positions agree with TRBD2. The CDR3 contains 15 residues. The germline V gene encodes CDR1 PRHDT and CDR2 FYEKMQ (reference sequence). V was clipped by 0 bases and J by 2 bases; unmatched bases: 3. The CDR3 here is CASSLGGRAPYEQYF. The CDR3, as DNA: TGTGCCAGCAGCTTAGGCGGGAGGGCCCCCTACGAGCAGTACTTC.

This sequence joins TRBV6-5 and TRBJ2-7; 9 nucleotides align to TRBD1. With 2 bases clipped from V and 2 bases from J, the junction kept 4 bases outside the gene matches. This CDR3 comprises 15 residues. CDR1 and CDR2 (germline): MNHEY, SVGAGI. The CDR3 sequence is CASSYGDRAAYEQYF. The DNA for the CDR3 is TGTGCCAGCAGTTACGGGGACAGGGCGGCCTACGAGCAGTACTTC.

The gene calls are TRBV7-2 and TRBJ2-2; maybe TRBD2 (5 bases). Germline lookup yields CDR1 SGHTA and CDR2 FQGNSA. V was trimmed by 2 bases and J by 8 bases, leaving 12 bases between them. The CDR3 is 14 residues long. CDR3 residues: CASSLLGLVGELFF. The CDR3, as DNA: TGTGCCAGCAGCTTACTCGGACTCGTTGGGGAGCTGTTTTTT. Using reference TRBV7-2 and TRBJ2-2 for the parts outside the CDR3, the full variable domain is GAGVSQSPSNKVTEKGKDVELRCDPISGHTALYWYRQSLGQGLEFLIYFQGNSAPDKSGLPSDRFSAERTGGSVSTLTIQRTQQEDSAVYLCASSLLGLVGELFFGEGSRLTVL.

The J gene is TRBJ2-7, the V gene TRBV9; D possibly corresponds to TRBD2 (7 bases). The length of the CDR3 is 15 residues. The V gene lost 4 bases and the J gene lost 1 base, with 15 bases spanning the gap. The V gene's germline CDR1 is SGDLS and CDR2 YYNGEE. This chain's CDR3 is CASSRGGVGSYEQYF. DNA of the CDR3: TGTGCCAGCAGCCGAGGGGGGGTCGGATCCTACGAGCAGTACTTC.

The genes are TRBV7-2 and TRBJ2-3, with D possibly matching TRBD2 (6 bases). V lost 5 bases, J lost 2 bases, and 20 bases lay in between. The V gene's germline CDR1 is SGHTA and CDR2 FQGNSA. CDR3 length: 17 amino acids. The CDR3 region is CASSPAAGSFHTDTQYF. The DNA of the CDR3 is TGTGCCAGCAGCCCCGCCGCCGGGAGCTTCCACACAGATACGCAGTATTTT.

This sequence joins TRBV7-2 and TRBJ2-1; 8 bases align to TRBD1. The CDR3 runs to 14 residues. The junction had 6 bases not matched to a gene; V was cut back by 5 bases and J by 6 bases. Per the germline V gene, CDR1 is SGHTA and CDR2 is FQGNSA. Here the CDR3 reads CASSPHRGANEQFF. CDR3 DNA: TGTGCCAGCAGCCCCCACAGGGGGGCCAATGAGCAGTTCTTC. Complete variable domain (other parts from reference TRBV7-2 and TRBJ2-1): GAGVSQSPSNKVTEKGKDVELRCDPISGHTALYWYRQSLGQGLEFLIYFQGNSAPDKSGLPSDRFSAERTGGSVSTLTIQRTQQEDSAVYLCASSPHRGANEQFFGPGTRLTVL.

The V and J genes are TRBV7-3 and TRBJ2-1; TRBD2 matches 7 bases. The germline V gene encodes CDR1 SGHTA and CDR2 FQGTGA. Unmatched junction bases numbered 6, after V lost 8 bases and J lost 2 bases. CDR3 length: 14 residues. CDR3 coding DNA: TGTGCCAGCGCGGGCGGGGGTCCCTACAATGAGCAGTTCTTC. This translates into CASAGGGPYNEQFF.

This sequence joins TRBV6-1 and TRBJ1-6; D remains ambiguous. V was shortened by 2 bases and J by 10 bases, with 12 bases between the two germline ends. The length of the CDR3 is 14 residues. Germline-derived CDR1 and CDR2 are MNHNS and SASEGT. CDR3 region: CASSEYVGDSPLHF. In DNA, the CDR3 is TGTGCCAGCAGTGAATATGTGGGAGACTCACCCCTCCACTTT.

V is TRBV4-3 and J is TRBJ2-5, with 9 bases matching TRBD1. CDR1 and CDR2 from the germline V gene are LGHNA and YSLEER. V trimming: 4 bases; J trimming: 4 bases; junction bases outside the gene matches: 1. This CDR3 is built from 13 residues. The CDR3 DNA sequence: TGCGCCAGCAGCCTGGGACAGGGAGAGACCCAGTACTTC. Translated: CASSLGQGETQYF.

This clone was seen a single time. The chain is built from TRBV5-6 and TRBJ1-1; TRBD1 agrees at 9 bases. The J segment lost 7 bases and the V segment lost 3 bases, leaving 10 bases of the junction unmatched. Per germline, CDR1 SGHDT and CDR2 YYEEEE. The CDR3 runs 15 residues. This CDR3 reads CASSWGTGSPLEAFF. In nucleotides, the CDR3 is TGTGCCAGCAGCTGGGGGACAGGGTCGCCGCTTGAAGCTTTCTTT.

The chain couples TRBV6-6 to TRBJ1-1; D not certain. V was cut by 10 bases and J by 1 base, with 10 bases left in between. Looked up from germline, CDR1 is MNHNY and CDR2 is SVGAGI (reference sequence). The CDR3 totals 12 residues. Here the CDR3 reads CATLAGNTEAFF. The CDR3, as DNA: TGTGCCACCCTGGCGGGGAACACTGAAGCTTTCTTT.

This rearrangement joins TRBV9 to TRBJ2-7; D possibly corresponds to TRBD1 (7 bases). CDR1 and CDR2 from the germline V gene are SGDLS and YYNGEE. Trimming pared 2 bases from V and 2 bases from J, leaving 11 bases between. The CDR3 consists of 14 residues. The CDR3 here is CASSVGGQTYEQYF. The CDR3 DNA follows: TGTGCCAGCAGCGTGGGGGGACAGACCTACGAGCAGTACTTC. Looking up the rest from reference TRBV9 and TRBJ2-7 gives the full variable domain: DSGVTQTPKHLITATGQRVTLRCSPRSGDLSVYWYQQSLDQGLQFLIQYYNGEERAKGNILERFSAQQFPDLHSELNLSSLELGDSALYFCASSVGGQTYEQYFGPGTRLTVT.

The CDR3 region is CAWSSQGPDTQYF. Here the CDR3 DNA reads TGTGCCTGGAGTTCTCAGGGTCCAGATACGCAGTATTTT. V gene TRBV30 combines with J gene TRBJ2-3, with a possible D match to TRBD1 (5 bases). This CDR3 has 13 amino acids. V lost 2 bases to trimming and J lost 4 bases, with 10 bases between them. Germline V CDR1 and CDR2: GTSNPN, SVGIG (reference sequence).

CDR3 region: CASSPGLAADTQYF. The CDR3 nucleotides are TGTGCCAGCTCACCGGGACTAGCAGCAGATACGCAGTATTTT. V and J are TRBV18 and TRBJ2-3, with 9 positions matching TRBD2. The CDR3 covers 14 residues. Looked up from germline, CDR1 is KGHSH and CDR2 is LQKENI. V shed 3 bases and J 4 bases; nucleotides not matched to a gene: 2.

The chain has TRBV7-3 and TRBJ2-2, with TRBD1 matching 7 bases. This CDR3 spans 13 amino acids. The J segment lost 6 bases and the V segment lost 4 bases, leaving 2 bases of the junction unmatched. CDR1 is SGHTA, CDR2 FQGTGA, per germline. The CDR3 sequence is CASSSTGAGELFF. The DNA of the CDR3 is TGTGCCAGCAGCTCCACAGGGGCCGGGGAGCTGTTTTTT.

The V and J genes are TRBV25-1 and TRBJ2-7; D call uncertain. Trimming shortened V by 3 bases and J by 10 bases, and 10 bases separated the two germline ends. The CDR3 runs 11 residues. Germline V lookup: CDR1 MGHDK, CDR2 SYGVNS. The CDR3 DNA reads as TGTGCCAGCAGTGATCTTGCTAGTCAGTACTTC. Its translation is CASSDLASQYF.

DNA for the CDR3: TGTGCCTGGAGTGAGGAGCGGGGAGCCTACGAGCAGTACTTC. Its protein product is CAWSEERGAYEQYF. The chain joins TRBV30 to TRBJ2-7; 7 nucleotides agree with TRBD2. V shed 1 base and J 2 bases; nucleotides not matched to a gene: 5. CDR3 length: 14 residues. Germline V gene lookup returns CDR1 GTSNPN and CDR2 SVGIG (reference sequence).

This CDR3 reads CASSLESGATEAFF. The CDR3 DNA is TGCGCCAGCAGCTTGGAGTCAGGGGCCACTGAAGCTTTCTTT. The V call is TRBV5-1, the J call TRBJ1-1, with D tentatively TRBD1 (6 bases). With 0 bases removed from V and 4 bases from J, the gap between germline ends came to 10 bases. The germline V gene encodes CDR1 SGHRS and CDR2 YFSETQ. The CDR3 has 14 amino acids.

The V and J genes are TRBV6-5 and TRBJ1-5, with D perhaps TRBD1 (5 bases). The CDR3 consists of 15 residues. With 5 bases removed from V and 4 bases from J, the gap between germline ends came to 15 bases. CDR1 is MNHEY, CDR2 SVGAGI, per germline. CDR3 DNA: TGTGCCAGCAGTCCAGACAGACGAATGAATCAGCCCCAGCATTTT. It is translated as CASSPDRRMNQPQHF.

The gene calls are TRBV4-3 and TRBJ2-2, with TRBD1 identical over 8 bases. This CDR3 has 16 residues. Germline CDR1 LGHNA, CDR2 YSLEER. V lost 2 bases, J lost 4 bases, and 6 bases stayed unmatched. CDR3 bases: TGCGCCAGCAGCCAAAAGACAGGGGCCGGCACCGGGGAGCTGTTTTTT. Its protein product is CASSQKTGAGTGELFF.

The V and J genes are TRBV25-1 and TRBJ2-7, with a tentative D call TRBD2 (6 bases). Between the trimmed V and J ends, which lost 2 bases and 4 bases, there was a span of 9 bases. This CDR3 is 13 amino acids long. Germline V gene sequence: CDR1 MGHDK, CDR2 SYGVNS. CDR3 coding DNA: TGTGCCAGCAGTGAACGTCGGGGGTACGAGCAGTACTTC. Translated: CASSERRGYEQYF.

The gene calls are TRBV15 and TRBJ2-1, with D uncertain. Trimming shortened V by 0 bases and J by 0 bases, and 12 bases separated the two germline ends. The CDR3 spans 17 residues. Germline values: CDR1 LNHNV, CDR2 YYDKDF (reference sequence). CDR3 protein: CATSRDYGRDSYNEQFF. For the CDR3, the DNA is TGTGCCACCAGCAGAGATTATGGTAGAGACTCCTACAATGAGCAGTTCTTC.